This T cell receptor beta chain was found in a study of T-cell reconstitution after alpha-beta-depleted transplantation in children. Broader study findings: T-cell numbers and diversity one year post-transplant derived largely from freshly generated T cells. About two months after transplant, alpha-beta T cells reportedly came from several hundred expanded graft clones. Surviving recipient T cells and thymic progenitors accounted for the high day-60 TCRbeta diversity observed in some patients.

The CDR3 consists of 14 residues. With 4 bases clipped from V and 1 base from J, the junction kept 1 base outside the gene matches. To note about this clonotype: Its specificity is unknown.

Researchers prepared the TCRbeta library using unique molecular identifiers, the study reports. TCRdb re-called the PCR reads with MiXCR, one entry per CDR3 protein. This sample yields 400,000 to 450,000 distinct CDR3 sequences, of which about 40% are seen a single time; under 30% belongs to the top ten. The V and J genes are TRBV12-3 or TRBV12-4 and TRBJ1-1, with 9 bases aligning to TRBD1. The sequence was obtained from a girl between 2 and 10 years old with aplastic anemia, due to receive a stem cell transplant. The sequencing here drew on PBMCs, taken before TCRalphabeta/CD19-depleted stem cell transplant. CDR3 protein: CASSWTGENTEAFF. The CDR3 coding sequence is TGTGCCAGCAGTTGGACAGGGGAGAACACTGAAGCTTTCTTT.